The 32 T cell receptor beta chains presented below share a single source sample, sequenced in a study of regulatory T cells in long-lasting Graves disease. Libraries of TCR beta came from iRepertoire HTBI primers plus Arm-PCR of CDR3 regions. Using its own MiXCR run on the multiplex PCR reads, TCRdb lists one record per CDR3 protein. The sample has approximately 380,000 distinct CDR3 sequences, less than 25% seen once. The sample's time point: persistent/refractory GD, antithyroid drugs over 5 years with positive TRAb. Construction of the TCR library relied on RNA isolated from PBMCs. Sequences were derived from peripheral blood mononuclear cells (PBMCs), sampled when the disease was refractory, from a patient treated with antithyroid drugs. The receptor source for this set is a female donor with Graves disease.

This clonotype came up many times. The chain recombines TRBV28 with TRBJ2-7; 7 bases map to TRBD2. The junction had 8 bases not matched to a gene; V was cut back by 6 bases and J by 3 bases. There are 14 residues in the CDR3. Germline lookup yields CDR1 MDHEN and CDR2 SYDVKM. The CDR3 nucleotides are TGTGCCAGCAGATACTCCGGGACTATCTACGAGCAGTACTTC. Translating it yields CASRYSGTIYEQYF. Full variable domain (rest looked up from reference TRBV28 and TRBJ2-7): DVKVTQSSRYLVKRTGEKVFLECVQDMDHENMFWYRQDPGLGLRLIYFSYDVKMKEKGDIPEGYSVSREKKERFSLILESASTNQTSMYLCASRYSGTIYEQYFGPGTRLTVT.

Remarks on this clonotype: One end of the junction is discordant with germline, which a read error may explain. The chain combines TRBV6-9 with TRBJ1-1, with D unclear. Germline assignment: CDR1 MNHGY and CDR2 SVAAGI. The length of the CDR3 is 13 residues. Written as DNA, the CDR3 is TGTGCCAGCAGTTATCCAGGTAACACTGAAACTTTCTTT. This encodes CASSYPGNTETFF.

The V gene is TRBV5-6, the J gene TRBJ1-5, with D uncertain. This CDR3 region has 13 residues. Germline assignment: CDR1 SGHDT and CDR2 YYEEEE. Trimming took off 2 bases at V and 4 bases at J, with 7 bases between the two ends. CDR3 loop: CASSFSENQPQHF. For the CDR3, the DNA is TGTGCCAGCAGCTTCTCCGAAAATCAGCCCCAGCATTTT.

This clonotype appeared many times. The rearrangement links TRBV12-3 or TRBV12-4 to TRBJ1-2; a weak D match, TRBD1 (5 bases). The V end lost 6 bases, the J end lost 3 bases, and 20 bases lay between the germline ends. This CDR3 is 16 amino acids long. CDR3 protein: CASSNRWQGGDYGYTF. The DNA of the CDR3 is TGTGCCAGCAGCAACAGGTGGCAGGGCGGAGACTATGGCTACACCTTC.

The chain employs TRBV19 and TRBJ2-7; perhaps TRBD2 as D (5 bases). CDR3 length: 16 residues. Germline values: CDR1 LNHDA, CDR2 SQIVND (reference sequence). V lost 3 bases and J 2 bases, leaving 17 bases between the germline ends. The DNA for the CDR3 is TGTGCCAGTAGTATGTCCCGGGGAGCCTTCGCCTACGAGCAGTACTTC. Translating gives CASSMSRGAFAYEQYF.

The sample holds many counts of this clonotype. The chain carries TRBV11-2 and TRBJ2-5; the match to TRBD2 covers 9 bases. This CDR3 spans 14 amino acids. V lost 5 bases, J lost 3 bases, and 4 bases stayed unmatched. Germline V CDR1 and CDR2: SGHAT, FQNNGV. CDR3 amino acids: CASSNRLAEETQYF. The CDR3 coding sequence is TGTGCCAGCAGCAACCGACTAGCGGAAGAGACCCAGTACTTC.

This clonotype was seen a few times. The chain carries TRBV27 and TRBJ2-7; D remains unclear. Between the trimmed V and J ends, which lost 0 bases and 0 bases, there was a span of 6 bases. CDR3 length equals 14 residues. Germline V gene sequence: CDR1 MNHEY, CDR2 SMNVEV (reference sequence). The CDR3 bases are TGTGCCAGCAGTTTATCCTACTCCTCCTACGAGCAGTACTTC. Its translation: CASSLSYSSYEQYF.

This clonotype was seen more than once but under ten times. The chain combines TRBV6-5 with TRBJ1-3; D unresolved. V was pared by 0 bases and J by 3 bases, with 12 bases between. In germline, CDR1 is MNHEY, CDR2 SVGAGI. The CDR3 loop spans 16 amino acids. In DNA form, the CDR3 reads TGTGCCAGCAGTTACTCCGGTGTAGGGAATGGAAACACCATATATTTT. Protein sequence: CASSYSGVGNGNTIYF.

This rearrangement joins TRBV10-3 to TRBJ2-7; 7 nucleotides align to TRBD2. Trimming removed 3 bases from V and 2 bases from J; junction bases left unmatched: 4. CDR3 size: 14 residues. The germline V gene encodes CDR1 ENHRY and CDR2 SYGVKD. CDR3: CAISESGTTYEQYF. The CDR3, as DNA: TGTGCCATCAGTGAAAGTGGGACTACCTACGAGCAGTACTTC.

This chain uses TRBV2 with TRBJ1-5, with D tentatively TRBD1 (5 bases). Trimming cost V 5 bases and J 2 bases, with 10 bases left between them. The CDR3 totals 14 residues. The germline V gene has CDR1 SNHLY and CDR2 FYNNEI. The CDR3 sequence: CASSRGLGNQPQHF. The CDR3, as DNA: TGTGCCAGCAGTCGGGGGTTGGGCAATCAGCCCCAGCATTTT.

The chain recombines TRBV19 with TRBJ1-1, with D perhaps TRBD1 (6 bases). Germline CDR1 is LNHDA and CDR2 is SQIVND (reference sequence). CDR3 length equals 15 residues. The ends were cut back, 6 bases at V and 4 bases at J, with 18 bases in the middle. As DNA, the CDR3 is TGTGCCAGTAGGGGCCGGGGGGTGGACAGCACTGAAGCTTTCTTT. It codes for CASRGRGVDSTEAFF.

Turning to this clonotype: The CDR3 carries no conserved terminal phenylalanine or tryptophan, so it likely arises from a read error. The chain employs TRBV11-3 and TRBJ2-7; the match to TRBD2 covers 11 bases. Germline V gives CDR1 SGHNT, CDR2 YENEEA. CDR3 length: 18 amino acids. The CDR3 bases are TGCGCCAGCAGCTCAAGAGACGAACTAGCGGGAGACCCCTACGAGCAGTACTCC. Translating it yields CASSSRDELAGDPYEQYS.

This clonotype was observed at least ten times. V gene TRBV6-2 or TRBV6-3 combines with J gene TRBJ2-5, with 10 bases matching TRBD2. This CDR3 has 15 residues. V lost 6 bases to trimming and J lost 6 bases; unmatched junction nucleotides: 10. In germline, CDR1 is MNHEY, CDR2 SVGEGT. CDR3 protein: CASSPWQREGKTQYF. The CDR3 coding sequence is TGTGCCAGCAGCCCATGGCAGCGGGAGGGGAAGACCCAGTACTTC.

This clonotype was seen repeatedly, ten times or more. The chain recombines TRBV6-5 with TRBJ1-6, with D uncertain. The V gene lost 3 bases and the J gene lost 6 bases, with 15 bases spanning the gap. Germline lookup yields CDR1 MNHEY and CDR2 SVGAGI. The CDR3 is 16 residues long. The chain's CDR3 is CASSYKKAGFNSPLHF. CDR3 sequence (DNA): TGTGCCAGCAGTTATAAGAAAGCGGGGTTTAATTCACCCCTCCACTTT.

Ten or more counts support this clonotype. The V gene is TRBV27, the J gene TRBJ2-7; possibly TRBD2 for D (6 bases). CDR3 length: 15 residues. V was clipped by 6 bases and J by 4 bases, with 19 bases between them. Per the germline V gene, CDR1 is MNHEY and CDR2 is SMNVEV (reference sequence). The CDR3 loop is CASSPSGSGKYEQYF. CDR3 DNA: TGTGCCAGCAGCCCCTCCGGGAGCGGTAAATACGAGCAGTACTTC.

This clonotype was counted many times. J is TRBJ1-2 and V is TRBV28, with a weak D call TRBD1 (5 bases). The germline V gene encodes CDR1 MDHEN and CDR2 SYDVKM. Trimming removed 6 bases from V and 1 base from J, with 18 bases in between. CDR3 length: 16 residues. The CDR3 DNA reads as TGTGCCAGCAGCCCGCGTGACAGACCAAATAACTATGGCTACACCTTC. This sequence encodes CASSPRDRPNNYGYTF.

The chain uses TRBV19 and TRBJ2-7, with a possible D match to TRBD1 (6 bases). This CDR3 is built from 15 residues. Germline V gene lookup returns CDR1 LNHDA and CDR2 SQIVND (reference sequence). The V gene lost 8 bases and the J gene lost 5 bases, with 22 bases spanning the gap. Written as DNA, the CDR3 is TGTGCCAGTTCGGAAGTTTGGCAGGGGAAGAACGAGCAGTACTTC. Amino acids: CASSEVWQGKNEQYF.

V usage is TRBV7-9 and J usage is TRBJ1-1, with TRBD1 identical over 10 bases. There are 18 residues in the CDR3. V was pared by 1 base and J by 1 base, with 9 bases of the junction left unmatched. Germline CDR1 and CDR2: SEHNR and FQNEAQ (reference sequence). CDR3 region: CASSLGVGTGARNTEAFF. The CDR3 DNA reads TGTGCCAGCAGCTTAGGGGTCGGGACAGGGGCTCGGAACACTGAAGCTTTCTTT.

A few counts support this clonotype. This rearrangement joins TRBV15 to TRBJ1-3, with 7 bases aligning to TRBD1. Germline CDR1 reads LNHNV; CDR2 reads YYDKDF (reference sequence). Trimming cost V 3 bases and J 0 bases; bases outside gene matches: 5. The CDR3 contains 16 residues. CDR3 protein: CATSSPQGHSGNTIYF. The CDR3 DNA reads TGTGCCACCAGCAGCCCACAGGGGCACTCTGGAAACACCATATATTTT.

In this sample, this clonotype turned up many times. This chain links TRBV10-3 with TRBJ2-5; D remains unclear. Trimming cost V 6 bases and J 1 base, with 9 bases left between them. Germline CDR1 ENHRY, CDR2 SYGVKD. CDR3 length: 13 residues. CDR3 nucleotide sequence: TGTGCCATCAGGCAAGCACCCCAAGAGACCCAGTACTTC. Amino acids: CAIRQAPQETQYF.

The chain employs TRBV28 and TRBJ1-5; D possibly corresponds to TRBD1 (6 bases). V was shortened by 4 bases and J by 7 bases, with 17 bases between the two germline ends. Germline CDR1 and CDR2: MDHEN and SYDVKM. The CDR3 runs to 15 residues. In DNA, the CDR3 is TGTGCCAGCAGTTCTCCAATGGGGGGCTCCCAGCCCCAGCATTTT. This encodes CASSSPMGGSQPQHF.

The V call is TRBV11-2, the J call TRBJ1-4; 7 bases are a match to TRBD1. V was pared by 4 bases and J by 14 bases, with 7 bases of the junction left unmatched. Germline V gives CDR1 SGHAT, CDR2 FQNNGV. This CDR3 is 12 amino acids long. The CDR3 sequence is CASSYQPGQLFF. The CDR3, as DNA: TGTGCCAGCAGCTACCAGCCGGGACAGCTGTTTTTT.

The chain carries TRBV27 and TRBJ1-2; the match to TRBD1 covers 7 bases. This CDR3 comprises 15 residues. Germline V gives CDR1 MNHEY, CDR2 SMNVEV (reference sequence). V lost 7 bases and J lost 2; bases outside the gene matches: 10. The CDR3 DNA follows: TGTGCCAGCAACACCCGGGACAGACAGAACTATGGCTACACCTTC. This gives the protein CASNTRDRQNYGYTF.

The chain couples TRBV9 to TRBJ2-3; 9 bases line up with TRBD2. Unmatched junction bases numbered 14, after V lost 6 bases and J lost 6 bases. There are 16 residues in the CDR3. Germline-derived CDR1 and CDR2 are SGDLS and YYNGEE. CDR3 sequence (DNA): TGTGCCAGCACCCCGGGCGAGAGCGGGAGGTGGGATACGCAGTATTTT. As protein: CASTPGESGRWDTQYF.

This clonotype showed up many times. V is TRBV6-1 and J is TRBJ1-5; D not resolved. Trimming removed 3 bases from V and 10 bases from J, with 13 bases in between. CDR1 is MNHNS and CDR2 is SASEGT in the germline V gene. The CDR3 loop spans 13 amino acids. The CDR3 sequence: CASSEVRMGPQHF. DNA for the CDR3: TGTGCCAGCAGTGAGGTGAGGATGGGACCCCAGCATTTT.

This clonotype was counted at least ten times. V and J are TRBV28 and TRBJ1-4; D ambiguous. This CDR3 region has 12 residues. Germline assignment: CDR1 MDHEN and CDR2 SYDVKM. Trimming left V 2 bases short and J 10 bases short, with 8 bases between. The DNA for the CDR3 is TGTGCCAGCAGTTTAAGGACGGGAAAACTGTTTTTT. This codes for CASSLRTGKLFF.

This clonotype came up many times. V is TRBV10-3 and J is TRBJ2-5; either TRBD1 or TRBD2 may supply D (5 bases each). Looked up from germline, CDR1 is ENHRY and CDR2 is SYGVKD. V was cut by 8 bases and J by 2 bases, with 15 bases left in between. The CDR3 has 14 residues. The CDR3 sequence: CAISAGAFQETQYF. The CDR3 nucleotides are TGTGCCATCTCCGCCGGGGCTTTTCAAGAGACCCAGTACTTC.

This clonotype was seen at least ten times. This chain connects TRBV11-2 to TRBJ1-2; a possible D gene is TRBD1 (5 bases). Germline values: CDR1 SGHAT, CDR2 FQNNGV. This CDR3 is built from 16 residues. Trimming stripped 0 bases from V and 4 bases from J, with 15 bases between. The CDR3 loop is CASSLDGGVKGYGYTF. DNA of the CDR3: TGTGCCAGCAGCTTAGATGGAGGGGTAAAAGGCTATGGCTACACCTTC. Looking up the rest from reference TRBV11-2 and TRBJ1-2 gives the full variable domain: EAGVAQSPRYKIIEKRQSVAFWCNPISGHATLYWYQQILGQGPKLLIQFQNNGVVDDSQLPKDRFSAERLKGVDSTLKIQPAKLEDSAVYLCASSLDGGVKGYGYTFGSGTRLTVV.

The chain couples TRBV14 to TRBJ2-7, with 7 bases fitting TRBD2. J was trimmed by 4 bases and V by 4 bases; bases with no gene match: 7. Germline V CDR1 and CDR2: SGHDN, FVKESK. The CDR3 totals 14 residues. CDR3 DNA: TGTGCCAGCAGCCGAACTCTGCGGGGGTACGAGCAGTACTTC. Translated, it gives CASSRTLRGYEQYF.

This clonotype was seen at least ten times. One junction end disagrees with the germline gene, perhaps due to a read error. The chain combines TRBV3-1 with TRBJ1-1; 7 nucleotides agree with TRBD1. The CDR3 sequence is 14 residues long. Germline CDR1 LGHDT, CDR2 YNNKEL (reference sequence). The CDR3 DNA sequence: TGTGCCAGCAGACAAGGGGGCGCGAACACTGAAGCTTTCTTT. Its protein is CASRQGGANTEAFF.

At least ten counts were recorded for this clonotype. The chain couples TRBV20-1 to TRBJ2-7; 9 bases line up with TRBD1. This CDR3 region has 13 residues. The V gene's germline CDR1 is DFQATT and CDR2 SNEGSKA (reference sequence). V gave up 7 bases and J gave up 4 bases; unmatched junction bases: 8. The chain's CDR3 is CSGSGQGQYEQYF. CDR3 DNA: TGCAGTGGATCGGGACAGGGACAATACGAGCAGTACTTC.

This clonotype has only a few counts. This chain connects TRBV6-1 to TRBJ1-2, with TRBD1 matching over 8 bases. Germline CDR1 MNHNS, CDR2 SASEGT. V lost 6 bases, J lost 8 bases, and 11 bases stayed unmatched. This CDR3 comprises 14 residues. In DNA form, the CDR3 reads TGTGCCAGCAGCCCAGCGGCAGGGGGCATCGGCTACACCTTC. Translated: CASSPAAGGIGYTF.